The sequence of this T cell receptor (beta chain) was determined in a study of T cells after yellow fever vaccination. Findings and limits, study-wide: Clones that expanded after primary vaccination mostly reappeared after the booster (around 96% CD4, about 91% CD8). The secondary response showed a weaker magnitude and a faster peak, day 5 versus 15.

In making TCR cDNA, 5'RACE template switching added a universal primer site and UMIs to it. MiXCR, run by TCRdb on the 5' RACE reads, gives a single entry per CDR3 protein. Of over 300,000 distinct CDR3 sequences listed, over 4% are singletons. V was clipped by 4 bases and J by 9 bases, with 11 bases between them. The CDR3 is 12 amino acids. Germline V gene lookup returns CDR1 SGHNT and CDR2 YYREEE (reference sequence). This clonotype came up many times. Its antigen remains unknown. The chain couples TRBV5-4 to TRBJ2-1; D uncertain. Sequencing used PBMCs, obtained 5 days after the yellow fever booster vaccination. The sequence came from a man younger than 35 who received the YFV17D yellow fever vaccine. CDR3 sequence reads: CASSLLWAEQFF. CDR3 nucleotides: TGTGCCAGCAGCCTCCTATGGGCTGAGCAGTTCTTC.